The 7 T cell receptor beta chains below come from one sample, sequenced in a study of blood T cell repertoires in COVID-19. Clones were sequenced by immunoSEQ multiplex PCR, and TCRdb holds only the in-frame ones, with some missing. The repertoire holds 130,000 or so clones, with over 75% as singletons. Sequenced: peripheral blood. These TCRs come from a man aged 70 or older with active COVID-19.

The CDR3 reads CASNPSGSPDTQYF. Written as DNA, the CDR3 is TGTGCCAGCAACCCTAGCGGGAGTCCAGATACGCAGTATTTT. The V call is TRBV2, the J call TRBJ2-3; 10 bases are a match to TRBD2. The CDR3 is made up of 14 amino acids. After removal of 7 bases from V and 4 bases from J, the junction contained 5 bases not matched to a gene. CDR1 and CDR2 (germline): SNHLY, FYNNEI.

This clone was recorded once. The V and J genes are TRBV6-5 and TRBJ1-5; TRBD1 matches at 9 bases. The CDR3 totals 14 residues. Germline CDR1 is MNHEY and CDR2 is SVGAGI. V trimming: 5 bases; J trimming: 7 bases; junction bases outside the gene matches: 6. CDR3 coding DNA: TGTGCCAGCAGTCCGGGACAGGGTGGGCAGCCCCAGCATTTT. Residues: CASSPGQGGQPQHF.

This clone has just one count. This chain connects TRBV14 to TRBJ2-7, with 10 positions matching TRBD2. The CDR3 is 16 residues long. Germline trimming cut 4 bases from V and 7 bases from J; bases unmatched to any gene: 13. Germline-derived CDR1 and CDR2 are SGHDN and FVKESK. In nucleotides, the CDR3 is TGTGCCAGCAGCCTTCACTGGACTAGCGGTACCCCGGAGCAGTACTTC. Amino acids: CASSLHWTSGTPEQYF.

The chain couples TRBV5-5 to TRBJ2-3; 9 bases map to TRBD2. CDR1 and CDR2 (germline): SGHKS, YYEKEE (reference sequence). The CDR3 is 17 amino acids. J lost 4 bases, V lost 0 bases, and 9 bases had no gene match. The CDR3 sequence is CASSLAGRSGRADTQYF. CDR3 DNA sequence: TGTGCCAGCAGCTTGGCTGGGCGTAGCGGGAGAGCAGATACGCAGTATTTT.

The V and J genes are TRBV2 and TRBJ2-1; perhaps TRBD1 as D (6 bases). Trimming stripped 8 bases from V and 0 bases from J, with 17 bases between. The length of the CDR3 is 16 residues. Germline CDR1 and CDR2: SNHLY and FYNNEI. The CDR3 sequence: CASSPQGPSSYNEQFF. CDR3 bases: TGTGCCAGCTCTCCGCAGGGGCCCAGCTCCTACAATGAGCAGTTCTTC.

The chain uses TRBV5-1 and TRBJ2-1, with a weak D call TRBD1 (6 bases). Between the trimmed V and J ends, which lost 3 bases and 7 bases, there was a span of 17 bases. The CDR3 totals 15 residues. CDR1 is SGHRS and CDR2 is YFSETQ in the germline V gene. The chain's CDR3 is CASSSGARVLNEQFF. DNA for the CDR3: TGCGCCAGCAGCTCAGGGGCGAGGGTCTTAAATGAGCAGTTCTTC.

This sequence joins TRBV5-1 and TRBJ1-6; D not certain. Germline values: CDR1 SGHRS, CDR2 YFSETQ. CDR3 length: 13 residues. The germline V and J ends were trimmed by 4 bases and 6 bases, with 8 bases remaining between them. CDR3 in DNA: TGCGCCAGCAGCCTGGACTCTAATTCACCCCTCCACTTT. It is translated as CASSLDSNSPLHF.